This T cell receptor (beta chain) emerged from a study of identical twins (dated by TCRdb to the mid-2010s). About the investigation overall: To test whether fetal clonotypes persist, the study used deep sequencing on TCR alpha and beta repertoires from monozygotic twins, unrelated adults of various ages, and cord blood. To rule out contamination, the twin experiments were replicated at different times with different library preparation protocols. Results the study describes overall, beyond this receptor: Excess twin sharing in beta out-of-frame sequences was weaker because fewer shared sequences lowered the signal-to-noise ratio. Because the same donors could not be followed over many years, the conclusions relied on cross-sectional statistical analysis. In monozygotic twins, out-of-frame TCR alpha sharing was systematically underestimated by recombination models, although the models agreed with sharing between unrelated individuals. Compared with coincidental sharing between unrelated individuals, out-of-frame TCR alpha sequences shared between twins showed an excess of sequences with low generation probability. Fewer insertions were carried by abundant cord blood beta clonotypes, a similar but weaker trend appeared in young adult naive repertoires, and no such trend appeared in memory repertoires. Zero-insertion analyses could be partly confounded by invariant T cells such as MAIT and iNKT, though diverse VJ usage argued against such confounding for most clonotypes.

Libraries were made using 5' RACE. TCRdb records Illumina HiSeq 2000 as the sequencer. Template switching introduced a universal primer binding site; the final cDNA contained a unique molecular identifier, enabling accurate counting of TCR cDNA molecules. Specific primers in the conserved constant-segment region were used to synthesize first-strand cDNA for the TCR alpha and beta chains. Each cDNA library was double barcoded, with a SMART-Mk sample barcode plus Illumina barcodes, to control for contamination. TruSeq adapter sequences and Illumina sample barcodes were added in two successive PCR steps. Sequencing of the TCR alpha and beta cDNA libraries was done on the Illumina HiSeq platform using custom primers. Under the source paper's analysis protocol: Unique molecular identifiers were extracted from raw reads with MiGEC, and CDR3 positions were determined with MiXCR. For each individual, recombination models were inferred using an EM algorithm with the repgenHMM and IGoR tools. Shared clonotype analysis was performed with the tcR package in R, normalizing sharing by the product of cloneset sizes. Out-of-frame nonproductive sequences were analyzed to study raw recombination free of thymic and clonal selection effects. The public reads were reprocessed in TCRdb via fastp at Q25 and MiXCR, keeping in-frame beta chains. Identical CDR3 proteins give one entry, which carries the most common genes and DNA. The authors' filters were not applied to this entry. Present in this sample are around 490,000 distinct CDR3 sequences, roughly 15% of which were seen just once. Less than 0.5% of the sample rests with the top ten.

Every donor was a healthy Caucasian. The twin cohort comprised three pairs of female monozygotic twins, all aged about 18 to 30 years. Positive isolation kits from Invitrogen were used to isolate CD4+ and CD8+ T cell populations. V is trimmed back by 9 bases and J by 2 bases, and the junction contains 15 bases that no gene match accounts for. Including the terminal cysteine and phenylalanine, the CDR3 comprises 16 residues. Solely the CDR3 DNA is kept, with 48 bases framed from the first base. This clonotype was observed a few times. Its antigen is currently not known. Nothing much larger sits one base from this clone, and base qualities are not available. This sample was shared with a second study, whose subject was yellow fever vaccine responses in identical twins. That second report states: According to the authors, the vaccine-induced T cell response in identical twins seemed to be partly convergent and partly specific to each individual. The study precisely tracked vaccine-responding T cell clones in identical twins.

The source material was CD4+ T cells sorted from blood. The receptor was isolated from a woman younger than 35 in good health. The receptor chain draws on TRBV12-3 or TRBV12-4 and TRBJ2-5, with 7 junctional bases fitting TRBD2. The CDR3 protein is CASMDPEGRGQETQYF. The bases are TGTGCCAGTATGGACCCGGAGGGGCGGGGGCAAGAGACCCAGTACTTC.